Listed here is a single T cell receptor beta chain. These data originate in a study of blood T cell repertoires in COVID-19. Study background: COVID-19 samples, acute and convalescent, were from the United States, Italy and Spain. In each case, the material was cDNA or gDNA derived from T cells, B-cell-depleted T cells, or PBMCs.

Original methodology: Amplification of reference gene primers provided the estimated nucleated cell counts. TCRdb keeps only in-frame clones here, not all; method: immunoSEQ multiplex PCR. V and J calls and clone size are those listed in that table; D and trimming were worked out from the DNA. Altogether about 130,000 clones are present, more than 80% being singletons, with the ten largest covering roughly an eighth. The germline gives CDR1 SNHLY, CDR2 FYNNEI. The CDR3 runs to 16 residues. After removal of 6 bases from V and 2 bases from J, the junction contained 5 bases not matched to a gene. The specimen was peripheral blood. The rearrangement uses TRBV2 and TRBJ1-5, with TRBD1 matching over 12 bases. The receptor's source is a woman aged 60-75 years with acute or convalescent COVID-19. The CDR3 spells CASSRDRGLGNQPQHF. The DNA of the CDR3 is TGTGCCAGCAGCCGGGACAGGGGGCTTGGCAATCAGCCCCAGCATTTT.